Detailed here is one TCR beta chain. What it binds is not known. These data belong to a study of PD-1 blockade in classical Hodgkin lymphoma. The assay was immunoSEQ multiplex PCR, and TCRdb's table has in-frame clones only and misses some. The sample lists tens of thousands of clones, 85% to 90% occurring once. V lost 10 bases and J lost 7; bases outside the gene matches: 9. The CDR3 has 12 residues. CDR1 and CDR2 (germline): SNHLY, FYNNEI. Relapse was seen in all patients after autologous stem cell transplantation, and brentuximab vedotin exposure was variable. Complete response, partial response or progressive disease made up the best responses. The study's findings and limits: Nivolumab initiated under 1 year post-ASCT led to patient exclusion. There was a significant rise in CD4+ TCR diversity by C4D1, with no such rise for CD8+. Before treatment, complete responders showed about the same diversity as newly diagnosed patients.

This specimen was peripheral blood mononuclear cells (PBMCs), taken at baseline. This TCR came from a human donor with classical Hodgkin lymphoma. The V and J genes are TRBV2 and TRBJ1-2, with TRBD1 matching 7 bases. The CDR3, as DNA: TGTGCCACCTGGACAGGCTGGGGTGGCTACACCTTC. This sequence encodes CATWTGWGGYTF.